This T cell receptor beta chain was captured by sequencing in a study of long-term antiretroviral therapy in people with HIV. There are 15 residues in the CDR3. V was shortened by 6 bases and J by 7 bases, with 16 bases between the two germline ends. In germline, CDR1 is MNHNS, CDR2 SASEGT. They ran version v3.0 of the immunoSEQ assay at survey level. Sequenced by immunoSEQ multiplex PCR; TCRdb stores in-frame clones only, minus some. The sample holds about 28,000 clones; 85% to 95% are singletons and the top ten take approximately 3%. This clonotype was obtained from a man aged 50 to 59 with HIV. J is TRBJ1-6 and V is TRBV6-1; the D gene is possibly TRBD1 (5 bases). This sample comprised unsorted PBMCs, obtained 5.3 years after starting antiretroviral therapy. CDR3 loop: CASRPVGGINSPLHF. For the CDR3, the DNA is TGTGCCAGCAGGCCCGTGGGGGGGATCAATTCACCCCTCCACTTT.